This is a list of T cell receptor beta chains from one sample in a study of human T cells and chemical hapten exposure. A single record per CDR3 protein comes from TCRdb applying MiXCR to the RACE reads. This sample has more than 250,000 distinct CDR3 sequences, with roughly 8% found just once. The material sequenced was whole blood, taken in connection with sensitization to the hapten diphenylcyclopropenone (DPC). These TCRs come from a man younger than 35 with alopecia areata. Some clones in this sample may be carry-over from other donors' samples. Each CDR3 is given with its conserved first and last residue. D genes are given only for firm matches. Clone size, where shown, is once, few, many, or a class for clones that have expanded.

D gene,clone size,J gene,V gene,CDR3 length,CDR3 DNA,CDR3 protein
.,.,TRBJ2-5,TRBV6-6,14,TGTGCCAGCAGTTCAGGACCATTGGAAGAGACCCAGTACTTC,CASSSGPLEETQYF
TRBD2,many,TRBJ2-3,TRBV3-1,15,TGTGCCAGCAGCCCAACTAGCGGCAGCACAGATACGCAGTATTTT,CASSPTSGSTDTQYF
TRBD1,few,TRBJ2-2,TRBV20-1,14,TGCAGTGCTAGCGCCGGGACAGCCACCGGGGAGCTGTTTTTT,CSASAGTATGELFF
TRBD1,many,TRBJ1-2,TRBV10-3,15,TGTGCCATCAGGGGACAGGTGGGCTCTAACTATGGCTACACCTTC,CAIRGQVGSNYGYTF
TRBD1,.,TRBJ2-1,TRBV24-1,18,TGTGCCACCAGTGATTTCATACGAGGGGACAGCCGATACAATGAGCAGTTCTTC,CATSDFIRGDSRYNEQFF
.,.,TRBJ2-5,TRBV3-1,13,TGTGCCAGCAGCCAACGGGGGAAAGAGACCCAGTACTTC,CASSQRGKETQYF
.,.,TRBJ1-1,TRBV29-1,14,TGCAGCGTCAGGGATCCCCTAGGGAGAACTGAAGCTTTCTTT,CSVRDPLGRTEAFF
.,few,TRBJ2-3,TRBV12-3/TRBV12-4,14,TGTGCCAGCAGTTTCTCCAGGGTGGGAGATACGCAGTATTTT,CASSFSRVGDTQYF
TRBD1,many,TRBJ2-5,TRBV7-2,15,TGTGCCAGCAGTCGGCAACAGGGGGCGTTGAAGACCCAGTACTTC,CASSRQQGALKTQYF
.,.,TRBJ1-1,TRBV5-4,15,TGTGCCAGCAGCTTGGCCCCAATTGCCGTAACTGAAGCTTTCTTT,CASSLAPIAVTEAFF
.,.,TRBJ1-2,TRBV6-2/TRBV6-3,13,TGTGCCAGCACCGAAAGGGAGTACTATGGCTACACCTTC,CASTEREYYGYTF
.,many,TRBJ1-2,TRBV7-9,12,TGTGCCAGCAGCTTAGTTCCAGGGAGCGACACCTTC,CASSLVPGSDTF
.,many,TRBJ2-3,TRBV9,13,TGTGCCAGCAGCGTCGGGAGCACAGATACGCAGTATTTT,CASSVGSTDTQYF
.,few,TRBJ1-4,TRBV27,13,TGTGCCAGCAGTTCCCACAGAAGCGGAAAACTGTTTTTT,CASSSHRSGKLFF
TRBD1,.,TRBJ2-5,TRBV25-1,15,TGTGCCAGCAGTATTCAGGGGGTTTCGCCCGAGACCCAGTACTTC,CASSIQGVSPETQYF
TRBD1,few,TRBJ2-5,TRBV7-9,15,TGTGCCAGCTCTAACAGGGGACCGTACCAAGAGACCCAGTACTTC,CASSNRGPYQETQYF
.,few,TRBJ2-7,TRBV4-2,14,TGTGCCAGCAGCCAAGAACAGCTCTCCGACGAGCAGTACTTC,CASSQEQLSDEQYF
TRBD2,few,TRBJ2-3,TRBV11-2,17,TGTGCCAGCAGCTTAGAGGGGGACTATCCACGGACAGATACGCAGTATTTT,CASSLEGDYPRTDTQYF
TRBD1,few,TRBJ2-1,TRBV2,15,TGTGCCAGCAGTGAAAGGGGACAGGGGGTAAATGAGCAGTTCTTC,CASSERGQGVNEQFF
.,many,TRBJ1-2,TRBV6-5,13,TGTGCCAGCAGTCTTGGACTAAGCTATGGCTACACCTTC,CASSLGLSYGYTF
.,.,TRBJ1-1,TRBV6-2/TRBV6-3,15,TGTGCCAGCACCTTAGGGGGGGCGCGGAGCACTGAAGCTTTCTTT,CASTLGGARSTEAFF
TRBD1,few,TRBJ1-1,TRBV5-1,15,TGCGCCAGCAGCTTGGAAGCAGGGGGAGACACTGAAGCTTTCTTT,CASSLEAGGDTEAFF
TRBD1,few,TRBJ1-1,TRBV6-5,15,TGTGCCAGCAGTTACACAGGGGCCCTGAACACTGAAGCTTTCTTT,CASSYTGALNTEAFF
.,few,TRBJ2-7,TRBV18,13,TGTGCCAGCTCAGAGGGAAATGGAGGGGAGCAGTACTTC,CASSEGNGGEQYF
.,few,TRBJ2-7,TRBV20-1,13,TGCAGTGCTAGGTTTACAACAACCTACGAGCAGTACTTC,CSARFTTTYEQYF
.,.,TRBJ2-1,TRBV20-1,14,TGCAGTGCTAATCCGGGACTGGGATACAATGAGCAGTTCTTC,CSANPGLGYNEQFF
TRBD1,.,TRBJ1-4,TRBV9,18,TGTGCCAGCAGCGCCCACCCGGGACAGGGTGAGACTAATGAAAAACTGTTTTTT,CASSAHPGQGETNEKLFF
.,.,TRBJ1-3,TRBV10-3,13,TGTGCCATCCATCAGGGCCCTGGAAACACCATATATTTT,CAIHQGPGNTIYF
TRBD1,few,TRBJ1-2,TRBV6-5,13,TGTGCCAGCAGTTTGGGACAGGGGTTCACCTACACCTTC,CASSLGQGFTYTF
TRBD2,.,TRBJ2-1,TRBV7-9,15,TGTGCCAGCAGCTTAGAGCGGGGGGCCTACAATGAGCAGTTCTTC,CASSLERGAYNEQFF
TRBD1,.,TRBJ1-1,TRBV6-2/TRBV6-3,10,TGTGCCACCGGGGACAGCCAAGCTTTCTTT,CATGDSQAFF
.,many,TRBJ1-1,TRBV6-2/TRBV6-3,13,TGTGCCAGCAGTCATCGGGTTCTCACTGAAGCTTTCTTT,CASSHRVLTEAFF
TRBD1,.,TRBJ1-1,TRBV7-3,15,TGTGCCAGCAGCTTAGCCACAGGGGGCACAACTGAAGCTTTCTTT,CASSLATGGTTEAFF
TRBD1,many,TRBJ1-6,TRBV5-1,13,TGCGCCAGCAGCTGGGACAGTTATTCACCCCTCCACTTT,CASSWDSYSPLHF
.,many,TRBJ2-7,TRBV29-1,13,TGCAGCGTTGAGGAGGGGAGGCCCTACGAGCAGTACTTC,CSVEEGRPYEQYF
.,.,TRBJ1-2,TRBV7-2,14,TGTGCCAGCAGAAAGCCCGACAGACACGATGGCTACACCTTC,CASRKPDRHDGYTF
.,many,TRBJ2-6,TRBV7-2,14,TGTGCCAGCAGCTTAACGCCTGGGGCCAACGTCCTGACTTTC,CASSLTPGANVLTF
.,few,TRBJ2-1,TRBV29-1,11,TGCAGCGTTGTTTTGAAGAATGAGCAGTTCTTC,CSVVLKNEQFF
.,few,TRBJ2-1,TRBV20-1,12,TGCAGTAGGGTGTTTTCCTACAATGAGCAGTTCTTC,CSRVFSYNEQFF
TRBD1,many,TRBJ1-6,TRBV2,14,TGTGCCAGCAGTGTGACAGGGAATAATTCACCCCTCCACTTT,CASSVTGNNSPLHF
.,many,TRBJ1-6,TRBV25-1,16,TGTGCCAGCAGTCCCCGTCGAACTTCCTATAATTCACCCCTCCACTTT,CASSPRRTSYNSPLHF
TRBD1,few,TRBJ1-5,TRBV5-6,12,TGTGCCAGCAGCGCGGGACAGCAGCCCCAGCATTTT,CASSAGQQPQHF
.,.,TRBJ1-1,TRBV3-1,14,TGTGCCAGCAGCCAAGAAGGCTGGGACGCTGAAGCTTTCTTT,CASSQEGWDAEAFF
TRBD1,many,TRBJ1-4,TRBV27,15,TGTGCCAGCAGTTCGACAGGGGCCACTAATGAAAAACTGTTTTTT,CASSSTGATNEKLFF
.,few,TRBJ1-1,TRBV6-2/TRBV6-3,16,TGTGCCAGCAGTTCCCACCGGGACACGAGGAACACTGAAGCTTTCTTT,CASSSHRDTRNTEAFF
.,many,TRBJ1-6,TRBV7-3,15,TGTGCCAGCAGCTTATTCAAGGCAGATAATTCACCCCTCCACTTT,CASSLFKADNSPLHF
TRBD2,many,TRBJ2-2,TRBV6-2/TRBV6-3,17,TGTGCCAGCAGTGAGAAACGGGGGGGCCTCGGAACCGGGGAGCTGTTTTTT,CASSEKRGGLGTGELFF
TRBD1,few,TRBJ2-4,TRBV7-2,16,TGTGCCAGCAGCTTAGCGGACAGGGCAGCCAAAAACATTCAGTACTTC,CASSLADRAAKNIQYF
.,many,TRBJ1-6,TRBV6-2/TRBV6-3,14,TGTGCCAGCAGCCTCTCCGGGGGCTATTCACCCCTCCACTTT,CASSLSGGYSPLHF
.,.,TRBJ2-6,TRBV6-5,14,TGTGCCAGCCGGACCCGCTCTAGGGCCAACGTCCTGACTTTC,CASRTRSRANVLTF
TRBD2,few,TRBJ2-1,TRBV7-2,18,TGTGCCAGCAGCCGGAAGCGGGGTTCCCCCTATCGTACGGATGAGCAGTTCTTC,CASSRKRGSPYRTDEQFF
TRBD2,.,TRBJ2-1,TRBV11-2,16,TGTGCCAGCAGCTCGTTAGCGGGGGCCCTATACAATGAGCAGTTCTTC,CASSSLAGALYNEQFF